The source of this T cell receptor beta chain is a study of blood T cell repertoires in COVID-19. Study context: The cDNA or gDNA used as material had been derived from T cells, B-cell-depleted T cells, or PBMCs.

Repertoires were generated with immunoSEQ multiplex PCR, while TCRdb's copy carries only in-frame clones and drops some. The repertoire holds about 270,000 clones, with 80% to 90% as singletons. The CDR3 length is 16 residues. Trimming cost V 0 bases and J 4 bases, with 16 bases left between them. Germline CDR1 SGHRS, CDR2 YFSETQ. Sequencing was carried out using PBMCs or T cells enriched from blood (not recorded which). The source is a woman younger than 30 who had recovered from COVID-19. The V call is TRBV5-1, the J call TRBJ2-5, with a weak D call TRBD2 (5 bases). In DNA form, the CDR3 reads TGCGCCAGCAGCTTGGGGGCTAGCTCGGGTGCAGAGACCCAGTACTTC. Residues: CASSLGASSGAETQYF. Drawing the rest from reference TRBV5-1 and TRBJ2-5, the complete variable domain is KAGVTQTPRYLIKTRGQQVTLSCSPISGHRSVSWYQQTPGQGLQFLFEYFSETQRNKGNFPGRFSGRQFSNSRSEMNVSTLELGDSALYLCASSLGASSGAETQYFGPGTRLLVL.